Below are 31 T cell receptor beta chains sequenced from a single sample in a study of T cell clonotyping in hematopoietic cell transplantation. Using immunoSEQ multiplex PCR, the repertoire was profiled, and TCRdb retains in-frame clones only, with some absent. The sample gives 35,000 to 50,000 clones, 85% of which show up once; approximately 3% is in the top ten. Time point specified: recipient sample about 28 days before transplant, after cytoreduction. The material was peripheral blood mononuclear cells, obtained before stem cell transplant. The receptor set was obtained from a man in his fifties or sixties with acute myeloid leukemia. Some clones in this sample may be carry-over from other donors' samples.

The chain is built from TRBV5-1 and TRBJ2-7; TRBD1 aligns across 9 bases. The CDR3 length is 14 residues. Germline values: CDR1 SGHRS, CDR2 YFSETQ. Losses at the gene ends were 3 bases for V and 0 bases for J; bases not matched to a gene: 1. The CDR3 region has the DNA TGCGCCAGCAGCTCGACAGGGGGCTCCTACGAGCAGTACTTC. Its translation is CASSSTGGSYEQYF.

This clone came up a few times. CDR3 protein: CASSSSGVEQYF. CDR3 DNA sequence: TGTGCCAGCAGCTCCTCAGGGGTCGAGCAGTACTTC. The chain links TRBV11-2 to TRBJ2-7; D may be TRBD1 (6 bases). The germline V and J ends were trimmed by 4 bases and 6 bases, with 10 bases remaining between them. In germline, CDR1 is SGHAT, CDR2 FQNNGV. The CDR3 runs to 12 residues.

This chain connects TRBV28 to TRBJ1-2; D perhaps matches TRBD1 (5 bases). Germline V gives CDR1 MDHEN, CDR2 SYDVKM. The V and J ends lost 8 bases and 2 bases respectively, with 9 bases between them. The CDR3 has 12 amino acids. The CDR3 region has the DNA TGTGCCAGCGGTGGACAAAACTATGGCTACACCTTC. Translated, it gives CASGGQNYGYTF.

This chain connects TRBV7-3 to TRBJ2-7; no firm D call. V was cut by 4 bases and J by 2 bases, with 12 bases left in between. This CDR3 region has 14 residues. CDR1 and CDR2 (germline): SGHTA, FQGTGA. CDR3 nucleotide sequence: TGTGCCAGCAGCTCCGATATTGGGGCCTACGAGCAGTACTTC. This codes for CASSSDIGAYEQYF.

The V call is TRBV7-9, the J call TRBJ2-7; TRBD1 matches 7 bases. Trimming removed 8 bases from V and 2 bases from J; junction bases left unmatched: 9. Germline V gene data show CDR1 as SEHNR and CDR2 as FQNEAQ (reference sequence). The CDR3 is 14 amino acids. CDR3 loop: CASSWGQRAYEQYF. The CDR3 coding sequence is TGTGCCAGCTCATGGGGACAGCGAGCCTACGAGCAGTACTTC. The complete variable domain, with remaining parts taken from reference TRBV7-9 and TRBJ2-7, reads DTGVSQNPRHKITKRGQNVTFRCDPISEHNRLYWYRQTLGQGPEFLTYFQNEAQLEKSRLLSDRFSAERPKGSFSTLEIQRTEQGDSAMYLCASSWGQRAYEQYFGPGTRLTVT.

The chain couples TRBV9 to TRBJ1-4; D is possibly TRBD1 (5 bases). Trimming stripped 3 bases from V and 8 bases from J, with 17 bases between. Looked up from germline, CDR1 is SGDLS and CDR2 is YYNGEE. This CDR3 contains 15 residues. CDR3 DNA sequence: TGTGCCAGCAGCGAGAGGGCAGGGCCGTTCGAAAAACTGTTTTTT. This codes for CASSERAGPFEKLFF.

The V and J genes are TRBV5-1 and TRBJ1-6; D is unresolved. There are 15 residues in the CDR3. In germline, CDR1 is SGHRS, CDR2 YFSETQ. V lost 0 bases and J lost 7, with 11 bases in between. As DNA, the CDR3 is TGCGCCAGCAGCTTGGCCTCGGGGAGGAATTCACCCCTCCACTTT. The encoded protein is CASSLASGRNSPLHF.

V gene TRBV7-2 combines with J gene TRBJ2-3; the match to TRBD1 covers 7 bases. Looked up from germline, CDR1 is SGHTA and CDR2 is FQGNSA. The CDR3 sequence is 15 residues long. J gave up 2 bases and V 6 bases, and 8 bases lay outside the gene matches. CDR3 sequence: CASRTRDSHTDTQYF. The CDR3 DNA reads as TGTGCCAGCAGAACCCGGGACAGCCACACAGATACGCAGTATTTT.

This clone showed up just once. This chain links TRBV4-1 with TRBJ1-2; D possibly corresponds to TRBD1 (6 bases). The CDR3 contains 15 residues. Germline CDR1 is MGHRA and CDR2 is YSYEKL. Trimming removed 1 base from V and 1 base from J, with 10 bases in between. The CDR3 sequence: CASSQGRGNNYGYTF. The CDR3 DNA reads TGCGCCAGCAGCCAAGGCAGGGGTAATAACTATGGCTACACCTTC.

V is TRBV28 and J is TRBJ2-7; a weak D match, TRBD2 (6 bases). Germline values: CDR1 MDHEN, CDR2 SYDVKM. Trimming removed 6 bases from V and 5 bases from J, with 17 bases in between. The CDR3 contains 14 residues. CDR3 protein: CASSPQWGGDEQYF. Here the CDR3 DNA reads TGTGCCAGCAGCCCACAGTGGGGCGGGGACGAGCAGTACTTC.

The chain recombines TRBV7-2 with TRBJ2-5; no clear D. The V end lost 5 bases, the J end lost 4 bases, and 14 bases lay between the germline ends. Germline CDR1 SGHTA, CDR2 FQGNSA. The CDR3 spans 14 residues. CDR3 in DNA: TGTGCCAGCAGCCTGCTGCCGGAGATAGAGACCCAGTACTTC. This translates into CASSLLPEIETQYF. Together with reference TRBV7-2 and TRBJ2-5, the CDR3 gives the full variable domain: GAGVSQSPSNKVTEKGKDVELRCDPISGHTALYWYRQSLGQGLEFLIYFQGNSAPDKSGLPSDRFSAERTGGSVSTLTIQRTQQEDSAVYLCASSLLPEIETQYFGPGTRLLVL.

The genes are TRBV5-1 and TRBJ2-7; D perhaps matches TRBD1 (7 bases). CDR1 SGHRS and CDR2 YFSETQ come from the germline V gene. V was shortened by 7 bases and J by 3 bases, with 17 bases between the two germline ends. This CDR3 spans 14 amino acids. In DNA, the CDR3 is TGCGCCAGCCGAACCGGGGGACAGCGCTACGAGCAGTACTTC. The encoded protein is CASRTGGQRYEQYF.

The chain is built from TRBV5-1 and TRBJ2-5; 7 bases are a match to TRBD1. V lost 4 bases to trimming and J lost 5 bases; unmatched junction nucleotides: 14. The CDR3 sequence is 16 residues long. In germline, CDR1 is SGHRS, CDR2 YFSETQ. The CDR3 protein is CASSPAGRGRGETQYF. The CDR3, as DNA: TGCGCCAGCAGCCCCGCGGGTAGGGGGCGCGGGGAGACCCAGTACTTC.

This clone was detected only once. The rearrangement links TRBV7-2 to TRBJ1-2; D unclear. The length of the CDR3 is 16 residues. V lost 5 bases to trimming and J lost 0 bases, with 16 bases between them. Germline V CDR1 and CDR2: SGHTA, FQGNSA. The DNA for the CDR3 is TGTGCCAGCAGCCCCTCCTTTGTGCAGTCTAACTATGGCTACACCTTC. It is translated as CASSPSFVQSNYGYTF.

The chain combines TRBV7-3 with TRBJ2-1; D gene unclear. V lost 6 bases and J lost 6, with 6 bases in between. This CDR3 spans 11 amino acids. CDR1 and CDR2 (germline): SGHTA, FQGTGA. This chain's CDR3 is CASRSLNEQFF. The CDR3 DNA sequence: TGTGCCAGCAGATCCCTCAATGAGCAGTTCTTC.

This clone was observed once. This chain connects TRBV10-3 to TRBJ2-5, with D hard to call. The CDR3 contains 13 residues. Germline loops: CDR1 ENHRY, CDR2 SYGVKD. Trimming removed 4 bases from V and 1 base from J, with 7 bases in between. CDR3 amino acids: CAISVGFQETQYF. CDR3 bases: TGTGCCATCAGTGTTGGGTTCCAAGAGACCCAGTACTTC.

Notes on this clone: The junction differs from germline at one of its ends, possibly a read error. This sequence joins TRBV5-8 and TRBJ1-4, with TRBD1 matching 7 bases. The CDR3 is 16 residues long. Per the germline V gene, CDR1 is SGHTS and CDR2 is YDEGEE. CDR3 coding DNA: TGTGCCAGCAGATTGGGGACAGTGTCTTCCAATGAAAAACTGTTTTTT. Translation gives CASRLGTVSSNEKLFF.

This chain uses TRBV5-1 with TRBJ1-5; D ambiguous. Germline CDR1 reads SGHRS; CDR2 reads YFSETQ. The V end was cut by 0 bases, the J end by 5 bases, with 9 bases between. This CDR3 region has 14 residues. The CDR3 is CASSLGGEDQPQHF. CDR3 sequence (DNA): TGCGCCAGCAGCTTGGGTGGGGAGGATCAGCCCCAGCATTTT. Together with reference TRBV5-1 and TRBJ1-5, the CDR3 gives the full variable domain: KAGVTQTPRYLIKTRGQQVTLSCSPISGHRSVSWYQQTPGQGLQFLFEYFSETQRNKGNFPGRFSGRQFSNSRSEMNVSTLELGDSALYLCASSLGGEDQPQHFGDGTRLSIL.

The rearrangement links TRBV13 to TRBJ2-4, with TRBD2 as a possible D gene (7 bases). Germline values: CDR1 PRHDT, CDR2 FYEKMQ (reference sequence). V lost 8 bases and J 0 bases, leaving 14 bases between the germline ends. This CDR3 is 15 amino acids long. The CDR3 region is CASSLGGLAKNIQYF. As DNA, the CDR3 is TGTGCCAGCTCCCTCGGGGGGCTAGCCAAAAACATTCAGTACTTC.

The V gene is TRBV4-2, the J gene TRBJ2-7, with D uncertain. This CDR3 has 14 residues. Trimming took 0 bases from V and 0 from J, leaving 6 bases between them. Germline assignment: CDR1 LGHNA and CDR2 YNFKEQ. CDR3 sequence: CASSQEITSYEQYF. The CDR3 DNA reads TGTGCCAGCAGCCAAGAAATCACCTCCTACGAGCAGTACTTC.

The V call is TRBV5-4, the J call TRBJ2-7; no firm D call. This CDR3 is 13 amino acids long. Per germline, CDR1 SGHNT and CDR2 YYREEE (reference sequence). The ends were cut back, 0 bases at V and 3 bases at J, with 7 bases in the middle. CDR3 in DNA: TGTGCCAGCAGCTTGGACGCCCTCTACGAGCAGTACTTC. This gives the protein CASSLDALYEQYF.

This rearrangement joins TRBV11-2 to TRBJ1-6; no clear D. The CDR3 covers 12 residues. V was clipped by 5 bases and J by 6 bases, with 5 bases between them. Germline V gene sequence: CDR1 SGHAT, CDR2 FQNNGV. For the CDR3, the DNA is TGTGCCAGCAGCCCAGTTAATTCACCCCTCCACTTT. As protein: CASSPVNSPLHF. Variable domain in full (rest from reference TRBV11-2 and TRBJ1-6): EAGVAQSPRYKIIEKRQSVAFWCNPISGHATLYWYQQILGQGPKLLIQFQNNGVVDDSQLPKDRFSAERLKGVDSTLKIQPAKLEDSAVYLCASSPVNSPLHFGNGTRLTVT.

The V call is TRBV28, the J call TRBJ1-6, with D maybe TRBD1 (5 bases). The germline V gene encodes CDR1 MDHEN and CDR2 SYDVKM. Trimming pared 7 bases from V and 13 bases from J, leaving 14 bases between. This CDR3 spans 12 amino acids. The CDR3 DNA sequence: TGTGCCAGCACTCCCCCTCGGGGGCCCCTCCACTTT. Translating it yields CASTPPRGPLHF.

The rearrangement links TRBV4-2 to TRBJ2-2, with 9 bases identical to TRBD2. V lost 4 bases, J lost 1 base, and 7 bases stayed unmatched. Germline V gene lookup returns CDR1 LGHNA and CDR2 YNFKEQ. This CDR3 region has 17 residues. The CDR3 nucleotides read TGTGCCAGCAGCCCGACTAGCGGAACTGGGAACACCGGGGAGCTGTTTTTT. It specifies CASSPTSGTGNTGELFF.

This clone was seen just once. CDR3 loop: CASSLWGQGVSGQPQHF. For the CDR3, the DNA is TGTGCCAGCAGTTTATGGGGACAGGGAGTGAGCGGTCAGCCCCAGCATTTT. This chain uses TRBV27 with TRBJ1-5, with 9 nucleotides matching TRBD1. Germline trimming cut 1 base from V and 6 bases from J; bases unmatched to any gene: 10. The CDR3 spans 17 residues. Per the germline V gene, CDR1 is MNHEY and CDR2 is SMNVEV (reference sequence).

The chain carries TRBV6-1 and TRBJ1-2; TRBD1 is a possible D gene (6 bases). CDR3 length: 15 residues. V lost 6 bases and J 2 bases, leaving 16 bases between the germline ends. Germline CDR1 MNHNS, CDR2 SASEGT. The CDR3 sequence is CASREYRAPNYGYTF. The CDR3 nucleotides read TGTGCCAGCAGAGAGTACAGGGCCCCCAACTATGGCTACACCTTC.

The chain couples TRBV2 to TRBJ2-7; D might be TRBD1 (6 bases). This CDR3 is 16 amino acids long. Germline V lookup: CDR1 SNHLY, CDR2 FYNNEI. V dropped 6 bases and J dropped 2 bases, with 20 bases sitting between them. The CDR3 sequence: CASRGASGRGPYEQYF. The CDR3 DNA sequence: TGTGCCAGCAGAGGGGCGAGCGGCAGGGGTCCCTACGAGCAGTACTTC.

V gene TRBV14 combines with J gene TRBJ2-7; D call uncertain. Germline V gives CDR1 SGHDN, CDR2 FVKESK. CDR3 length: 13 residues. V was trimmed by 3 bases and J by 5 bases, leaving 11 bases between them. CDR3 loop: CASSHRPTHEQYF. In DNA form, the CDR3 reads TGTGCCAGCAGCCATAGACCGACGCACGAGCAGTACTTC.

The chain uses TRBV7-7 and TRBJ2-1, with D uncertain. Germline V CDR1 and CDR2: SSHAT, FNYEAQ (reference sequence). The V and J ends lost 5 bases and 0 bases respectively, with 8 bases between them. This CDR3 region has 14 residues. The CDR3: CASSVDLSYNEQFF. CDR3 in DNA: TGTGCCAGCAGCGTAGATCTCTCCTACAATGAGCAGTTCTTC. The full variable domain, in which reference TRBV7-7 and TRBJ2-1 provide the parts outside the CDR3, is GAGVSQSPRYKVTKRGQDVTLRCDPISSHATLYWYQQALGQGPEFLTYFNYEAQPDKSGLPSDRFSAERPEGSISTLTIQRTEQRDSAMYRCASSVDLSYNEQFFGPGTRLTVL.

The chain couples TRBV28 to TRBJ2-3, with D tentatively TRBD1 (6 bases). The CDR3 length is 14 residues. Germline CDR1 is MDHEN and CDR2 is SYDVKM. V was pared by 5 bases and J by 1 base, with 10 bases between. DNA for the CDR3: TGTGCCAGCAGTCCCAGACAGGGCACAGATACGCAGTATTTT. Translation: CASSPRQGTDTQYF.

This chain connects TRBV6-5 to TRBJ2-7, with D possibly being TRBD1 (5 bases). CDR1 is MNHEY, CDR2 SVGAGI, per germline. The CDR3 length is 13 residues. With 7 bases removed from V and 8 bases from J, the gap between germline ends came to 18 bases. The DNA of the CDR3 is TGTGCCAGCACCGAAGTAAGGGGTTCTAAGCAGTACTTC. It yields the protein CASTEVRGSKQYF.